This T cell receptor (beta chain) comes out of a study of beta chain features in type 1 diabetes. Expressed TCRB transcripts were sequenced after all isolated RNA was converted to cDNA. Profiling relied on immunoSEQ multiplex PCR, and the TCRdb table lists in-frame clones only, not all of them. The data hold roughly 350,000 clones, with 8% to 13% observed a single time. Only a few counts were recorded for this clone. Its antigen is currently unknown. Overall study results and limits: High-TCR-expressing cells could be over-represented by cDNA sequencing. Junctions at VDJ sites from type 1 diabetes patients had fewer insertions and more deletions. TCRB rearrangement may or may not be influenced by HLA type; here this remained unresolved.

Trimming shortened V by 0 bases and J by 4 bases, and 14 bases separated the two germline ends. Germline CDR1 SGDLS, CDR2 YYNGEE. The CDR3 is 15 amino acids. Markers CD45RO/CCR7/CD25/CD127/CD95/CD27 served to sort CD4+ naive, central memory, regulatory and stem cell-like memory cells. The source of this sequence is a woman in her 30s in good health. What was sequenced was naive CD4+ T cells from blood. The chain has TRBV9 and TRBJ2-7, with D maybe TRBD1 (5 bases). In DNA form, the CDR3 reads TGTGCCAGCAGCGTAGATGTAGGGAACAGGTACGAGCAGTACTTC. It specifies CASSVDVGNRYEQYF.